A selection of T cell receptor beta chains follows, all from one sample in a study of regulatory T cells in long-lasting Graves disease. Using its own MiXCR run on the multiplex PCR reads, TCRdb lists one record per CDR3 protein. Among 300,000 to 450,000 distinct CDR3 sequences listed, less than 20% were seen once. Source: peripheral blood mononuclear cells (PBMCs), taken at new diagnosis, from a patient treated with antithyroid drugs. These receptors all come from a female donor with Graves disease. The CDR3 runs from the conserved cysteine through the conserved F or W.

J | V | CDR3
TRBJ2-5 | TRBV27 | CASRLNRGLEETQYF
TRBJ1-1 | TRBV6-2/TRBV6-3 | CASSYGLTEAFF
TRBJ2-7 | TRBV4-1 | CASSQEGLNGAYEQYF
TRBJ2-2 | TRBV27 | CASAEQGGVGELFF
TRBJ2-5 | TRBV25-1 | CASSDLTRGAQETQYF
TRBJ1-2 | TRBV28 | CASSLQGGGYTF
TRBJ2-5 | TRBV4-2 | CASSHRLAGGRETQYF
TRBJ2-1 | TRBV29-1 | CSVEVGGAPSYNEQFF
TRBJ2-5 | TRBV30 | CAWIGAGSGKETQYF
TRBJ2-7 | TRBV18 | CASSPPLAGVHEQYF
TRBJ2-1 | TRBV18 | CASSPVGTDNEQFF
TRBJ2-1 | TRBV12-3/TRBV12-4 | CASNKGGGLHNEQFF
TRBJ2-1 | TRBV4-2 | CASSQDQAGSSYNEQFF
TRBJ1-3 | TRBV7-6 | CASGPAPGNTIYF
TRBJ2-5 | TRBV7-8 | CASKAGPQETQYF
TRBJ2-1 | TRBV12-3/TRBV12-4 | CASSFESPFIGQFF
TRBJ2-1 | TRBV11-2 | CASSPLLGRGIGEQFF
TRBJ2-7 | TRBV28 | CASSSYYREQYF